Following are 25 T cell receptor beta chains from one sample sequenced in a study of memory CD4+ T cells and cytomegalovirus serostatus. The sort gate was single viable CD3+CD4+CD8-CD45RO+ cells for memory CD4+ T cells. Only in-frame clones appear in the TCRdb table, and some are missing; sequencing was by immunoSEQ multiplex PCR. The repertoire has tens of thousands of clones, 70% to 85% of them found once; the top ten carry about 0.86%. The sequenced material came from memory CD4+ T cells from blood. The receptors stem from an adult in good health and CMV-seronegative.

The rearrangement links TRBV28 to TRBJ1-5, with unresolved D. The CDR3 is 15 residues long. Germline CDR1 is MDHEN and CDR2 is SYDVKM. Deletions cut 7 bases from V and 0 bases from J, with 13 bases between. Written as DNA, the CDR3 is TGTGCCAGCATCTCGCCAGGACCTAGCAATCAGCCCCAGCATTTT. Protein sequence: CASISPGPSNQPQHF.

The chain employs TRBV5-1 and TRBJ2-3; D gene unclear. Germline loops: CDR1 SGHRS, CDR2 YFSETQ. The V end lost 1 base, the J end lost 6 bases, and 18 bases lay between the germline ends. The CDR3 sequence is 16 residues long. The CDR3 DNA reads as TGCGCCAGCAGCTTGATCCCCACCCCTCCGTCGGATACGCAGTATTTT. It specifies CASSLIPTPPSDTQYF. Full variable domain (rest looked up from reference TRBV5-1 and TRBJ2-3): KAGVTQTPRYLIKTRGQQVTLSCSPISGHRSVSWYQQTPGQGLQFLFEYFSETQRNKGNFPGRFSGRQFSNSRSEMNVSTLELGDSALYLCASSLIPTPPSDTQYFGPGTRLTVL.

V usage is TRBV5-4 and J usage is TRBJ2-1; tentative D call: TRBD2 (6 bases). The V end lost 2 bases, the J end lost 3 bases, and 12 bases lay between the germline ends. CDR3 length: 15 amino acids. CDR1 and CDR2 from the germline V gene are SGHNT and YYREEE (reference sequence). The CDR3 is CASSLGGSGYNEQFF. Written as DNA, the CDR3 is TGTGCCAGCAGCTTAGGAGGGAGTGGCTACAATGAGCAGTTCTTC.

CDR3: CASSAQETQYF. The CDR3 region has the DNA TGTGCCAGCAGCGCCCAAGAGACCCAGTACTTC. The rearrangement uses TRBV7-9 and TRBJ2-5; D is unclear. Trimming pared 5 bases from V and 1 base from J, leaving 2 bases between. Germline loops: CDR1 SEHNR, CDR2 FQNEAQ (reference sequence). This CDR3 contains 11 residues.

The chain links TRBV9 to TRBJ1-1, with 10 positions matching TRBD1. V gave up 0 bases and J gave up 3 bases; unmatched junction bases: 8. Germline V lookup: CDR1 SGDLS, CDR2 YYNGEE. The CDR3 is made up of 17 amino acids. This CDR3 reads CASSVAYGTGVDTEAFF. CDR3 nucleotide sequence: TGTGCCAGCAGCGTAGCCTATGGGACAGGGGTTGACACTGAAGCTTTCTTT.

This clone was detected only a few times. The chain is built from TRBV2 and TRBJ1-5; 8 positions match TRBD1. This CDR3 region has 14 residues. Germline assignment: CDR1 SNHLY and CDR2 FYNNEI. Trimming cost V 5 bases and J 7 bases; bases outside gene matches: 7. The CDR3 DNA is TGTGCCAGCAGTCCGACAGGGGAATCCCAGCCCCAGCATTTT. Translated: CASSPTGESQPQHF.

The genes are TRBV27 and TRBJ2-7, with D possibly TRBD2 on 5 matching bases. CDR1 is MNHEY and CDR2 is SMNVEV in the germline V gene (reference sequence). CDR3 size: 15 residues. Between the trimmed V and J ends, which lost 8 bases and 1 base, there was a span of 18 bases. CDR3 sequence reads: CASPPPTNLSYEQYF. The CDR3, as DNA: TGTGCCAGCCCCCCCCCGACTAACCTGTCCTACGAGCAGTACTTC.

For the CDR3, the DNA is TGTGCCATCAGGGGACAGGGCAATTGGGGGTATGGCTACACCTTC. Amino acid sequence: CAIRGQGNWGYGYTF. The chain couples TRBV6-5 to TRBJ1-2; 9 bases are shared with TRBD1. V lost 10 bases and J lost 5; bases outside the gene matches: 14. CDR3 length: 15 residues. Germline CDR1 MNHEY, CDR2 SVGAGI.

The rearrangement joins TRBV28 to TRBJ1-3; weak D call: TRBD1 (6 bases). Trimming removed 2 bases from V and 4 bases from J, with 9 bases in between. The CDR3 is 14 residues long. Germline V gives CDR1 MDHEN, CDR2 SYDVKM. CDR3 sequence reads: CASSLKQGGNTIYF. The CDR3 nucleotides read TGTGCCAGCAGTTTAAAACAGGGCGGAAACACCATATATTTT.

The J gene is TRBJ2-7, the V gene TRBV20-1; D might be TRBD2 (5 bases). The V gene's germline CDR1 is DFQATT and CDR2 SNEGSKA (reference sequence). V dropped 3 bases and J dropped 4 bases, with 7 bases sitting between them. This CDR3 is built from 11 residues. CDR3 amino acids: CSASGVYEQYF. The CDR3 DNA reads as TGCAGTGCTAGCGGGGTGTACGAGCAGTACTTC.

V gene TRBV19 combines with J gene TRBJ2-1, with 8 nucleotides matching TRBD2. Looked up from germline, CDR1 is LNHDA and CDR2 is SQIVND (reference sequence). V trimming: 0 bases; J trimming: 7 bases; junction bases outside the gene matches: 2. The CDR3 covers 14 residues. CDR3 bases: TGTGCCAGTAGTATAGAACTAGCGGCTAATGAGCAGTTCTTC. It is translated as CASSIELAANEQFF.

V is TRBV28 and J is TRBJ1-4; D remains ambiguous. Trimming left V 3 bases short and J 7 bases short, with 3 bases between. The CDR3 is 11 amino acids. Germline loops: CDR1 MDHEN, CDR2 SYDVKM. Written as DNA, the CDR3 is TGTGCCAGCAGTTTGGGTGAAAAACTGTTTTTT. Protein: CASSLGEKLFF. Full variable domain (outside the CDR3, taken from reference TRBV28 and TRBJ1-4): DVKVTQSSRYLVKRTGEKVFLECVQDMDHENMFWYRQDPGLGLRLIYFSYDVKMKEKGDIPEGYSVSREKKERFSLILESASTNQTSMYLCASSLGEKLFFGSGTQLSVL.

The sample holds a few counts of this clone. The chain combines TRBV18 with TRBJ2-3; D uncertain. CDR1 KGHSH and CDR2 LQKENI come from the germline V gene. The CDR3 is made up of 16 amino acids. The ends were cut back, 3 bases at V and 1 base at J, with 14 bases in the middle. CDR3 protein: CASSPSVGSGTDTQYF. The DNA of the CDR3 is TGTGCCAGCTCACCCTCGGTGGGTTCTGGCACAGATACGCAGTATTTT.

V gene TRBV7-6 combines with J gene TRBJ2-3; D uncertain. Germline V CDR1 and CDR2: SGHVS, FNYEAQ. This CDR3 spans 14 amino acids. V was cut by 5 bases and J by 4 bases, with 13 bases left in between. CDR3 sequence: CASSPPRGPDTQYF. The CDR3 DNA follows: TGTGCCAGCAGCCCTCCGCGAGGCCCAGATACGCAGTATTTT.

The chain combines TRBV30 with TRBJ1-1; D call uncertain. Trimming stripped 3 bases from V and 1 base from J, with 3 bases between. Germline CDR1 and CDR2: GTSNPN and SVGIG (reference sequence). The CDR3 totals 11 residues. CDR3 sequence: CAWRQNTEAFF. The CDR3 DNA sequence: TGTGCCTGGAGGCAGAACACTGAAGCTTTCTTT.

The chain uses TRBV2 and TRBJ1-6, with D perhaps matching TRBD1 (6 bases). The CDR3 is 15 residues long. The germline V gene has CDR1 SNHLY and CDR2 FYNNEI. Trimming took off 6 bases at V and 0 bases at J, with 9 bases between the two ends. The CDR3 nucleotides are TGTGCCAGCAGACAGGGTAGCTCCTATAATTCACCCCTCCACTTT. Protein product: CASRQGSSYNSPLHF.

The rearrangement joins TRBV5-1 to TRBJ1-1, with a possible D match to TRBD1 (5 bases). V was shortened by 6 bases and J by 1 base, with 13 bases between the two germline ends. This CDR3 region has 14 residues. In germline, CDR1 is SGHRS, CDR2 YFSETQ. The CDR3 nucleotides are TGCGCCAGCATGGTCGGGACTGCGAACACTGAAGCTTTCTTT. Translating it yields CASMVGTANTEAFF.

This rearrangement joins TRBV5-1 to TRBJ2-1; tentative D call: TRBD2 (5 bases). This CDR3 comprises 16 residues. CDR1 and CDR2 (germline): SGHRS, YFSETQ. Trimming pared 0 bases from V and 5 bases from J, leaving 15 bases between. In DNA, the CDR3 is TGCGCCAGCAGCTTGGATAGCGCTAATACCCACAATGAGCAGTTCTTC. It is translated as CASSLDSANTHNEQFF.

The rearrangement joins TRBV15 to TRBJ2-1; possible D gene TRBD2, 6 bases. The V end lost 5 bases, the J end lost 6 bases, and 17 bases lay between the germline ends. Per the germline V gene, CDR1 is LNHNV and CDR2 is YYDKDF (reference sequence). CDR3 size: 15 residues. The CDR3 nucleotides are TGTGCCACCAGCTTAGTGCGGCGGGGTTTCAATGAGCAGTTCTTC. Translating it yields CATSLVRRGFNEQFF.

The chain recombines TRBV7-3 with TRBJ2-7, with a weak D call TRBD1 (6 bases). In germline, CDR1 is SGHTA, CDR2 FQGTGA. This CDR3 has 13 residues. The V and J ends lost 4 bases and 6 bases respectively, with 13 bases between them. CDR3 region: CASSSGAASEQYF. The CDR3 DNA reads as TGTGCCAGCAGCTCAGGGGCTGCATCCGAGCAGTACTTC.

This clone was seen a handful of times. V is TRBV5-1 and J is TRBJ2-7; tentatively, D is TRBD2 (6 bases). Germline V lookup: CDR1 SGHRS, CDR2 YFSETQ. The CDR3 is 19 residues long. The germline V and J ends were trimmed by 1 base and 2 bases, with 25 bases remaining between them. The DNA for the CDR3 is TGCGCCAGCAGCTTGAAGGTTTCCGGGGGAGGTTTAGGAACCTACGAGCAGTACTTC. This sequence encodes CASSLKVSGGGLGTYEQYF. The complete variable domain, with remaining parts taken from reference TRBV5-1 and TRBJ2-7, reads KAGVTQTPRYLIKTRGQQVTLSCSPISGHRSVSWYQQTPGQGLQFLFEYFSETQRNKGNFPGRFSGRQFSNSRSEMNVSTLELGDSALYLCASSLKVSGGGLGTYEQYFGPGTRLTVT.

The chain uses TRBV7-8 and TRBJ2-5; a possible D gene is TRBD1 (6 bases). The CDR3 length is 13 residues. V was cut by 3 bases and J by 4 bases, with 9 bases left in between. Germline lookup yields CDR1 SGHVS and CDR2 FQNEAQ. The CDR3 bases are TGTGCCAGCAGCTTCGGACAGAGAGAGACCCAGTACTTC. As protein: CASSFGQRETQYF. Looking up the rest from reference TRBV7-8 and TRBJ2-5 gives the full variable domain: GAGVSQSPRYKVAKRGQDVALRCDPISGHVSLFWYQQALGQGPEFLTYFQNEAQLDKSGLPSDRFFAERPEGSVSTLKIQRTQQEDSAVYLCASSFGQRETQYFGPGTRLLVL.

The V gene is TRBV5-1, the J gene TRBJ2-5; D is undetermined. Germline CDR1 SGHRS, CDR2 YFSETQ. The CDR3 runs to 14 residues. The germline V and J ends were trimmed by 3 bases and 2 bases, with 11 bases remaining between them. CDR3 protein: CASSSINEQETQYF. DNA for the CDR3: TGCGCCAGCAGCTCCATCAACGAACAAGAGACCCAGTACTTC.

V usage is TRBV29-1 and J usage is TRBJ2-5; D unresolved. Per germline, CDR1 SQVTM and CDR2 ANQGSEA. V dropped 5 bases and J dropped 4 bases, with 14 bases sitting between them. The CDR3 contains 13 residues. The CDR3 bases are TGCAGCGTTCACCTACGATTGGGAGAGACCCAGTACTTC. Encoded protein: CSVHLRLGETQYF.

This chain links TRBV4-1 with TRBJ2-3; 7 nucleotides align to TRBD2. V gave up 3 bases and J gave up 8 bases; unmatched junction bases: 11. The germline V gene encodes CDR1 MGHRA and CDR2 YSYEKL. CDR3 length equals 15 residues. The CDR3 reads CASSQALWDYGTQYF. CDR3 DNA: TGCGCCAGCAGCCAGGCCCTCTGGGACTACGGTACGCAGTATTTT.